This T cell receptor (beta chain) was found in a study of cytomegalovirus exposure and HLA in healthy donors. Points from the study as a whole: The availability of immune exposure information extended only to CMV serostatus.

The germline V gene encodes CDR1 SGHNT and CDR2 YENEEA. This CDR3 comprises 14 residues. V shed 4 bases and J shed 4 bases, with 12 bases lying between them. This clone was detected a few times. Its target is not known. This PCR relied on a set of 60 Vbeta primers and 13 Jbeta primers. Some clones are missing from TCRdb's copy, which holds only in-frame ones; the method was immunoSEQ multiplex PCR. Of over 60,000 clones listed, 65% to 80% were seen once; the top ten hold under 15%. This sequence originates from an older man in good health and CMV-seronegative. The source material was PBMCs. The chain employs TRBV11-3 and TRBJ2-3; maybe TRBD1 (6 bases). DNA for the CDR3: TGTGCCAGCAGCTCACGACAGGCCCCAGATACGCAGTATTTT. Encoded protein: CASSSRQAPDTQYF.